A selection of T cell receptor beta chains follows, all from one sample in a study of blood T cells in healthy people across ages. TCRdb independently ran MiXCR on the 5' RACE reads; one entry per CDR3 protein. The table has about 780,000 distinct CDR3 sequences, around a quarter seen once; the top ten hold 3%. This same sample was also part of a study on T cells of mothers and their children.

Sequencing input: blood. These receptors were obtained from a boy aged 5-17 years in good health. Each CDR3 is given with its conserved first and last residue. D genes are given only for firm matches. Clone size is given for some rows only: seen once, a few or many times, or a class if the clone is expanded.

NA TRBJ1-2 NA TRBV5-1 TGCGCCAGCAGCTTGGAAGTCGGCAGGGCGGATGGCTACACCTTC CASSLEVGRADGYTF
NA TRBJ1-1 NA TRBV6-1 TGTGCCAGCAGAGAAACTTGGGACGGGACTGAAGCTTTCTTT CASRETWDGTEAFF
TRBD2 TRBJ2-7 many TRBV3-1 TGTGCCAGCAGCTTAAGCGGGGGGGCCTACGAGCAGTACTTC CASSLSGGAYEQYF
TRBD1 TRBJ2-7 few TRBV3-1 TGTGCCAGCAGCCAAGGGTGGACAGGGGATCGGCAGTACTTC CASSQGWTGDRQYF
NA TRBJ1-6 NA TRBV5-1 TGCGCCAGCAGCTTGGACAGGCAAGCCCTCCACTTT CASSLDRQALHF
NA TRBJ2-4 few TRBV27 TGTGCCAGCAGTTTCGGGGGCAAAAACATTCAGTACTTC CASSFGGKNIQYF
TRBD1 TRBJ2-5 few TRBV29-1 TGCAGCGTTGAAGGCGACAGGGGGCATGAGTACCAAGAGACCCAGTACTTC CSVEGDRGHEYQETQYF
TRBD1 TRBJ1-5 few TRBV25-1 TGTGCCAGCAGTAGGGCAGGGGGGGATCAGCCCCAGCATTTT CASSRAGGDQPQHF
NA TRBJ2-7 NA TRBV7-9 TGTGCCAGCAGCTTAAGGTTTGGAGGTAACGAGCAGTACTTC CASSLRFGGNEQYF
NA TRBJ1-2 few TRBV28 TGTGCCAGCAGTTTACGGGGGGCAGGGTATGGTGGCTACACCTTC CASSLRGAGYGGYTF
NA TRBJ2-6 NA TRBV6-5 TGTGCCAGCAGTTACCCCCGTTTGGGTGGGGCCAACGTCCTGACTTTC CASSYPRLGGANVLTF
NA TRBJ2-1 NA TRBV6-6 TGTGCCAGCAGTTACTCGCCCCTAGACTCCTACAATGAGCAGTTCTTC CASSYSPLDSYNEQFF
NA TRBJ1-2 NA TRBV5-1 TGCGCCAGCAGATCTGACAGAGGCTATGGCTACACCTTC CASRSDRGYGYTF
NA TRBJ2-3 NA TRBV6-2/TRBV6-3 TGTGCCGGCACCAAGGCGGGCGGAGATACGCAGTATTTT CAGTKAGGDTQYF
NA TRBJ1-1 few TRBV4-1 TGCGCCAGCAGCCAAGAAGGGGAAACTGAAGCTTTCTTT CASSQEGETEAFF
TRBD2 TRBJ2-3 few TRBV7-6 TGTGCCAGCAGCTTAGTATCGGCGGGGGGAGATACGCAGTATTTT CASSLVSAGGDTQYF
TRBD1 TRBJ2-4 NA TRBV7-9 TGTGCCAGCAGCTTACCCCGGGACAGTCACGTAGCCAAAAACATTCAGTACTTC CASSLPRDSHVAKNIQYF
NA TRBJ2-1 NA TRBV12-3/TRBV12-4 TGTGCCAGCAGTTTGGGGGTGCTCGAGCAGTTCTTC CASSLGVLEQFF
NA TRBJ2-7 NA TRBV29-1 TGCAGCGTGTCGGGAAGGATGTCCTACGAGCAGTACTTC CSVSGRMSYEQYF
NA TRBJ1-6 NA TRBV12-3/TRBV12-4 TGTGCCAGCAGTTTTTTTGACCCTGGCGATAATTCACCCCTCCACTTT CASSFFDPGDNSPLHF
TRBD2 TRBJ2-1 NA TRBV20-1 TGCAGTGCCCCCCCGCGGGGGGGGCTCAGGGAGCAGTTCTTC CSAPPRGGLREQFF
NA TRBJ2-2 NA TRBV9 TGTGCCAGCAGCGTAGGGCCCGACACCGGGGAGCTGTTTTTT CASSVGPDTGELFF
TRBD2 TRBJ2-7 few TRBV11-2 TGTGCCAGCAGCCTTATTAGCGGGGTCAGCTCCTACGAGCAGTACTTC CASSLISGVSSYEQYF
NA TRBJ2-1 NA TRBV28 TGTGCCAGCAATTTCACCATGGAGAGCTCCTACAATGAGCAGTTCTTC CASNFTMESSYNEQFF
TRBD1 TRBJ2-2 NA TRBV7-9 TGTGCCAGCAGCTTATTTTCGGGACAGCCCACCGGGAAGCTGTTTTTT CASSLFSGQPTGKLFF
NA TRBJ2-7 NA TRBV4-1 TGCGCCAGCAGCCAAGGACGGTACCCCTACGAGCAGTACTTC CASSQGRYPYEQYF
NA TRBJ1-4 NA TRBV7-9 TGTGCCAGTAGGATGGGAGAGGAAAAACTGTTTTTT CASRMGEEKLFF
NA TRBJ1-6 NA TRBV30 TGTGCCTGGAGAGCTACTTACACCATCTATAATTCACCCCTCCACTTT CAWRATYTIYNSPLHF
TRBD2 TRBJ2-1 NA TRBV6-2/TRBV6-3 TGTGCCAGCAGTCGGACCGGGGGGGCGCAGTTCTTC CASSRTGGAQFF
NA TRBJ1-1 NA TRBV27 TGTGCCAGCAGTTTATACGGCGGCTCTGAAGCTTTCTTT CASSLYGGSEAFF
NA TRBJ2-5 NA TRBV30 TGTGCCTGGGCTGAGGGGGGGGAGACCCAGTACTTC CAWAEGGETQYF
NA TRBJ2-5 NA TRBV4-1 TGCGCCAGCAGCCAAGAAGGGACATATAAAGAGACCCAGTACTTC CASSQEGTYKETQYF
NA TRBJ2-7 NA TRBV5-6 TGTGCCAGCAGCTTAAGGGTTAAATGGGACGAGCAGTACTTC CASSLRVKWDEQYF
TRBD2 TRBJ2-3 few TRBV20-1 TGCAGTGCTAGAGACCCGGGACTAGCGGGGGGAAATTACACAGATACGCAGTATTTT CSARDPGLAGGNYTDTQYF
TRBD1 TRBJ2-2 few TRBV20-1 TGCAGTGCTAGGAGGGGGCTCTCGAACACCGGGGAGCTGTTTTTT CSARRGLSNTGELFF